The 5 T cell receptor beta chains below all came from one sample that was sequenced in a study of lymphopenia after photon versus proton radiotherapy. This table comes from immunoSEQ multiplex PCR, and its TCRdb copy is limited to in-frame clones, with some not included. The sample includes more than 45,000 clones, approximately 92% seen only once; the top ten take 15% to 20%. The starting material was peripheral blood, obtained from a patient treated with photon-based radiotherapy. Receptors were obtained from a middle-aged woman with cholangiocarcinoma.

The table lists this clone with a count of one. The chain is built from TRBV20-1 and TRBJ2-1; D unclear. Trimming removed 5 bases at V and 8 bases at J, with 7 bases between. The CDR3 is 10 residues long. Looked up from germline, CDR1 is DFQATT and CDR2 is SNEGSKA (reference sequence). The CDR3 spells CSAGVDEQFF. The CDR3 nucleotides read TGCAGTGCTGGGGTGGATGAGCAGTTCTTC.

The chain recombines TRBV4-1 with TRBJ1-5; no definite D call. The germline CDR1 and CDR2 sequences are MGHRA and YSYEKL. Trimming took 1 base from V and 0 from J, leaving 16 bases between them. This CDR3 contains 18 residues. For the CDR3, the DNA is TGCGCCAGCAGCCAAGCGGACCCACTGGGGTATAGCAATCAGCCCCAGCATTTT. It codes for CASSQADPLGYSNQPQHF.

For the CDR3, the DNA is TGTGCCAGCCGGGACGATCACTACGAGCAGTACTTC. Its protein product is CASRDDHYEQYF. V and J are TRBV25-1 and TRBJ2-7; the D gene could be TRBD1 or TRBD2 (5 bases each). The CDR3 sequence is 12 residues long. Trimming removed 8 bases from V and 3 bases from J, with 11 bases in between. CDR1 and CDR2 from the germline V gene are MGHDK and SYGVNS.

The chain combines TRBV7-2 with TRBJ1-1; no definite D call. CDR1 is SGHTA and CDR2 is FQGNSA in the germline V gene. With 3 bases removed from V and 8 bases from J, the gap between germline ends came to 10 bases. CDR3 length: 12 residues. The CDR3 sequence is CASSLAAFEAFF. The CDR3 nucleotides are TGTGCCAGCAGCTTGGCTGCCTTCGAAGCTTTCTTT.

The rearrangement links TRBV19 to TRBJ1-2; 8 nucleotides match TRBD1. Looked up from germline, CDR1 is LNHDA and CDR2 is SQIVND (reference sequence). Trimming took 8 bases from V and 7 from J; bases not matched to a gene: 9. The CDR3 has 13 residues. CDR3 nucleotides: TGTGCCAGTCTTCGGGGCGACAGGGGTGGCTACACCTTC. Encoded protein: CASLRGDRGGYTF.